Each of the 20 T cell receptor beta chains below was sequenced from the same sample in a study of vaccination and CD4 T cells after COVID-19. Antigens for these TCRs are unknown. Treatment reported: roughly ten-day PBMC culture with coronavirus spike peptide pools or control peptides (ViraFEST assay). The Oncomine TCR Beta short-read assay generated sequence data from the DNA of cultured CD4+ T cells. Via MiXCR, TCRdb re-called the PCR reads, giving one row per CDR3 protein. The sample contains roughly 15,000 distinct CDR3 sequences, approximately 58% of which appear only once. The sample consisted of CD4+ T cells from blood, cultured in vitro. These TCRs come from a human donor who had recovered from COVID-19.

V is TRBV28 and J is TRBJ2-7; TRBD2 matches at 7 bases. The V gene's germline CDR1 is MDHEN and CDR2 SYDVKM. This CDR3 contains 12 residues. V was pared by 5 bases and J by 12 bases, with 10 bases of the junction left unmatched. The DNA for the CDR3 is TGTGCCAGCAGTACCCTGACTAGCCCAGGGTACTTC. Encoded protein: CASSTLTSPGYF.

The CDR3 DNA sequence: TGCAGTGCTAAAACAGGGGACACTGAAGCTTTCTTT. Protein product: CSAKTGDTEAFF. The chain carries TRBV20-1 and TRBJ1-1; 7 bases line up with TRBD1. Germline V gene lookup returns CDR1 DFQATT and CDR2 SNEGSKA (reference sequence). The V gene end was trimmed by 4 bases and the J gene end by 3 bases; junction bases not matched to a gene: 2. This CDR3 is built from 12 residues.

About this clonotype itself: Its ends do not fully match the called genes, so a read error is possible. The rearrangement uses TRBV2 and TRBJ1-6, with 8 bases matching TRBD1. This CDR3 has 15 residues. The germline gives CDR1 SNHLY, CDR2 FYNNEI. The DNA for the CDR3 is TGTGCCAGCAGTGTGAACACAGGGGGAGTTTCACCCCCCCACTTT. This codes for CASSVNTGGVSPPHF.

The chain recombines TRBV20-1 with TRBJ2-1; a weak D match, TRBD1 (5 bases). Trimming cost V 4 bases and J 9 bases, with 22 bases left between them. This CDR3 has 15 residues. Germline-derived CDR1 and CDR2 are DFQATT and SNEGSKA (reference sequence). The CDR3 DNA follows: TGCAGTGCTATAAACTCTTGGGGCCCGAGGCGTGAGCAGTTCTTC. Protein sequence: CSAINSWGPRREQFF.

This clonotype was seen a handful of times. The chain combines TRBV7-8 with TRBJ2-1, with 12 bases identical to TRBD1. This CDR3 comprises 16 residues. V shed 6 bases and J 7 bases; nucleotides not matched to a gene: 10. Germline CDR1 SGHVS, CDR2 FQNEAQ. CDR3 residues: CASSFFGTGGGNEQFF. The CDR3 DNA follows: TGTGCCAGCAGTTTTTTCGGGACAGGGGGCGGGAATGAGCAGTTCTTC.

V usage is TRBV20-1 and J usage is TRBJ2-7, with 7 bases lining up with TRBD2. V shed 3 bases, J shed 6 bases, and the junction held 14 bases outside the gene matches. The CDR3 extends over 15 amino acids. Germline V lookup: CDR1 DFQATT, CDR2 SNEGSKA (reference sequence). CDR3 sequence reads: CSASLAGVGRVEQYF. Here the CDR3 DNA reads TGCAGTGCTAGTTTGGCGGGAGTAGGAAGGGTCGAGCAGTACTTC.

The chain couples TRBV6-1 to TRBJ2-7, with TRBD1 matching over 9 bases. The CDR3 covers 15 residues. The V and J ends lost 2 bases and 5 bases, in that order; junction bases with no gene match: 7. From germline, CDR1 is MNHNS and CDR2 SASEGT. The CDR3 here is CASSERGTGTDEQYF. The CDR3 nucleotides are TGTGCCAGCAGTGAACGGGGGACAGGGACCGACGAGCAGTACTTC.

The chain has TRBV6-2 or TRBV6-3 and TRBJ1-3; no reliable D call. V was clipped by 0 bases and J by 0 bases, with 18 bases between them. The CDR3 has 19 residues. The germline CDR1 and CDR2 sequences are MNHEY and SVGEGT. The DNA of the CDR3 is TGTGCCAGCAGTTACTCGATCAAAGGACCGGGAAGCTCTGGAAACACCATATATTTT. This gives the protein CASSYSIKGPGSSGNTIYF.

V usage is TRBV7-2 and J usage is TRBJ2-2; D is unresolved. The germline CDR1 and CDR2 sequences are SGHTA and FQGNSA. Trimming removed 5 bases at V and 0 bases at J, with 1 base between. The CDR3 extends over 12 amino acids. DNA for the CDR3: TGTGCCAGCAGCCCGAACACCGGGGAGCTGTTTTTT. It yields the protein CASSPNTGELFF.

The V and J genes are TRBV7-2 and TRBJ2-4; 12 bases agree with TRBD1. The CDR3 runs to 19 residues. Germline V gene lookup returns CDR1 SGHTA and CDR2 FQGNSA. J was trimmed by 1 base and V by 1 base; bases with no gene match: 8. The CDR3 DNA sequence: TGTGCCAGCAGCTTAGTGGGACAGGGGGCCATTGGGGCCAAAAACATTCAGTACTTC. Protein: CASSLVGQGAIGAKNIQYF.

The rearrangement uses TRBV7-2 and TRBJ2-2; D possibly corresponds to TRBD1 (6 bases). Trimming cost V 2 bases and J 4 bases, with 14 bases left between them. The CDR3 is made up of 16 amino acids. Germline CDR1 and CDR2: SGHTA and FQGNSA. The CDR3 coding sequence is TGTGCCAGCAGCTTATTTGGGGGACAACTCACCGGGGAGCTGTTTTTT. It specifies CASSLFGGQLTGELFF.

The chain recombines TRBV20-1 with TRBJ2-3; D may correspond to TRBD1 or TRBD2 (5 bases each). The CDR3 sequence is 15 residues long. The germline V gene has CDR1 DFQATT and CDR2 SNEGSKA (reference sequence). The ends were cut back, 5 bases at V and 0 bases at J, with 15 bases in the middle. The CDR3 here is CSAPWGSGSTDTQYF. In DNA, the CDR3 is TGCAGTGCTCCATGGGGCTCGGGAAGCACAGATACGCAGTATTTT.

The chain has TRBV24-1 and TRBJ2-1; possibly TRBD1 or TRBD2 for D (5 bases each). Germline CDR1 is KGHDR and CDR2 is SFDVKD. The CDR3 loop spans 16 amino acids. V lost 3 bases and J 4 bases, leaving 15 bases between the germline ends. CDR3: CATSDPSGTIYNEQFF. The CDR3 DNA sequence: TGTGCCACCAGTGATCCGTCTGGGACCATATACAATGAGCAGTTCTTC.

This chain uses TRBV20-1 with TRBJ2-1; D remains ambiguous. Trimming left V 6 bases short and J 6 bases short, with 24 bases between. Germline assignment: CDR1 DFQATT and CDR2 SNEGSKA (reference sequence). This CDR3 comprises 16 residues. CDR3 nucleotides: TGCAGTGCCCAACTTGATGTTTCGCCCCCCCTCAATGAGCAGTTCTTC. It codes for CSAQLDVSPPLNEQFF.

The rearrangement links TRBV19 to TRBJ1-5; D is perhaps TRBD1 (6 bases). The germline V and J ends were trimmed by 6 bases and 3 bases, with 18 bases remaining between them. The CDR3 covers 16 residues. The germline gives CDR1 LNHDA, CDR2 SQIVND (reference sequence). CDR3 bases: TGTGCCAGTAGCCTTACAGGGTGGGGTCTCAATCAGCCCCAGCATTTT. This sequence encodes CASSLTGWGLNQPQHF.

This clonotype was seen once. The V and J genes are TRBV14 and TRBJ2-6, with 14 bases identical to TRBD2. The trim removed 8 bases at V and 3 bases at J, leaving 9 bases unmatched. Germline V gives CDR1 SGHDN, CDR2 FVKESK. The CDR3 runs 18 residues. CDR3 sequence (DNA): TGTGCCAGCGGACTAGCGGGAGGCACGACGATTGGGGCCAACGTCCTGACTTTC. Protein product: CASGLAGGTTIGANVLTF.

The table lists this clonotype with a few counts. The rearrangement joins TRBV20-1 to TRBJ2-1; 10 nucleotides align to TRBD1. The CDR3 runs to 15 residues. Germline CDR1 reads DFQATT; CDR2 reads SNEGSKA (reference sequence). Trimming cost V 4 bases and J 5 bases; bases outside gene matches: 8. The CDR3 coding sequence is TGCAGTGCTATTGACGGGACAGGGGATAACAATGAGCAGTTCTTC. Residues: CSAIDGTGDNNEQFF.

J is TRBJ1-3 and V is TRBV11-2, with 7 bases lining up with TRBD1. The CDR3 covers 15 residues. V trimming: 5 bases; J trimming: 2 bases; junction bases outside the gene matches: 6. Germline V gene data show CDR1 as SGHAT and CDR2 as FQNNGV. For the CDR3, the DNA is TGTGCCAGCAGCCCCACAGGGGACGCTGGAAACACCATATATTTT. Amino acid sequence: CASSPTGDAGNTIYF.

The CDR3 nucleotides are TGCAGTGCCAACTCCCGTGTAAGCTTTAAGTACGAGCAGTACTTC. This gives the protein CSANSRVSFKYEQYF. This chain uses TRBV20-1 with TRBJ2-7; unclear D gene. The CDR3 runs 15 residues. Germline CDR1 and CDR2: DFQATT and SNEGSKA (reference sequence). Trimming shortened V by 6 bases and J by 4 bases, and 22 bases separated the two germline ends.

The J gene is TRBJ1-5, the V gene TRBV6-1; 7 nucleotides align to TRBD1. Trimming at V came to 7 bases and at J to 5 bases, leaving 5 bases not matched to a gene. CDR1 and CDR2 (germline): MNHNS, SASEGT. This CDR3 has 13 residues. CDR3 region: CASTRDRYQPQHF. CDR3 DNA: TGTGCCAGCACCCGGGACAGATATCAGCCCCAGCATTTT.